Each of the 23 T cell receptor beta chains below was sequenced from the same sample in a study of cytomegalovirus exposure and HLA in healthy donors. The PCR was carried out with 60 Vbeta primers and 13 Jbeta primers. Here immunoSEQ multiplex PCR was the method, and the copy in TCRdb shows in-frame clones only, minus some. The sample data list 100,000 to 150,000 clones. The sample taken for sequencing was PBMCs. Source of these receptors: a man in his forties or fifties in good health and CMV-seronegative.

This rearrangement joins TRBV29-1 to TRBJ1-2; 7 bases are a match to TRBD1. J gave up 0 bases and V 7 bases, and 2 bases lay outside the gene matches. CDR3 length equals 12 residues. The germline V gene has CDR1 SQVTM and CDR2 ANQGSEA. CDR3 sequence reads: CSAGQANYGYTF. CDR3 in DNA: TGCAGCGCCGGACAGGCTAACTATGGCTACACCTTC.

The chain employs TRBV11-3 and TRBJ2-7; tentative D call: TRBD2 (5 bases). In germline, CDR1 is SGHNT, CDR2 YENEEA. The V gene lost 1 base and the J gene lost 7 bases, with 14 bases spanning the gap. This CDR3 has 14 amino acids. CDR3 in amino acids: CASSLAGKGREQYF. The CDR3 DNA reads TGTGCCAGCAGCTTAGCGGGAAAGGGAAGGGAGCAGTACTTC. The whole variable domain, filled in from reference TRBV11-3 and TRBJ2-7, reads EAGVVQSPRYKIIEKKQPVAFWCNPISGHNTLYWYLQNLGQGPELLIRYENEEAVDDSQLPKDRFSAERLKGVDSTLKIQPAELGDSAVYLCASSLAGKGREQYFGPGTRLTVT.

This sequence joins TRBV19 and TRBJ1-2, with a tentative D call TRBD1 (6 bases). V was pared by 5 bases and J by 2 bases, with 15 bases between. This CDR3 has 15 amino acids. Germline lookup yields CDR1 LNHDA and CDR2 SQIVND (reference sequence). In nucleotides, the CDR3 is TGTGCCAGTAGTCTATTCGAGACAGGAAACTATGGCTACACCTTC. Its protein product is CASSLFETGNYGYTF.

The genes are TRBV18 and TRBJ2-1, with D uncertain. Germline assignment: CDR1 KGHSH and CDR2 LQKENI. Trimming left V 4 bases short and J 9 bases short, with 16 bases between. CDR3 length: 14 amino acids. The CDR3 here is CASSQNRDPSEQFF. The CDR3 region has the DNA TGTGCCAGCTCACAAAACAGAGATCCGAGTGAGCAGTTCTTC.

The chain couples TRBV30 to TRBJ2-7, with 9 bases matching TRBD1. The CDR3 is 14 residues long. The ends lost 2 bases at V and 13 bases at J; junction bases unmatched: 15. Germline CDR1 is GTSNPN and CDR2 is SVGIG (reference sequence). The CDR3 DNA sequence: TGTGCCTGGAGTCCCACCGTCCTGGGACAGGGAGGATACTTC. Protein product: CAWSPTVLGQGGYF. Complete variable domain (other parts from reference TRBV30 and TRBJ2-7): SQTIHQWPATLVQPVGSPLSLECTVEGTSNPNLYWYRQAAGRGLQLLFYSVGIGQISSEVPQNLSASRPQDRQFILSSKKLLLSDSGFYLCAWSPTVLGQGGYFGPGTRLTVT.

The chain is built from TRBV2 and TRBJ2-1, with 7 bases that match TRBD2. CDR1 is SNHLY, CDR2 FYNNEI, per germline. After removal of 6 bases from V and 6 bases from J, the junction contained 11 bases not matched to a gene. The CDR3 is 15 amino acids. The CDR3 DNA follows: TGTGCCAGCAGCTCATGGGGGAGGGCCTCCAATGAGCAGTTCTTC. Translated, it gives CASSSWGRASNEQFF.

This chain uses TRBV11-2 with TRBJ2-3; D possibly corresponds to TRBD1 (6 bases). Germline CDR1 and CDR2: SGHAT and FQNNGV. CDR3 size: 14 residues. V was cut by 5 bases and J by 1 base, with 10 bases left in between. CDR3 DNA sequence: TGTGCCAGCAGCACAGGGACGGGCACAGATACGCAGTATTTT. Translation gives CASSTGTGTDTQYF. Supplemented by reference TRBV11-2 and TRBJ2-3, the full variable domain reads EAGVAQSPRYKIIEKRQSVAFWCNPISGHATLYWYQQILGQGPKLLIQFQNNGVVDDSQLPKDRFSAERLKGVDSTLKIQPAKLEDSAVYLCASSTGTGTDTQYFGPGTRLTVL.

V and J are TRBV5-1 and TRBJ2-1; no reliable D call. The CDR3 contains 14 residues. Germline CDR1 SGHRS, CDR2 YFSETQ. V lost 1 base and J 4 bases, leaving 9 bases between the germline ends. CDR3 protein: CASSLTPNYNEQFF. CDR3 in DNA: TGCGCCAGCAGCTTGACCCCTAATTACAATGAGCAGTTCTTC.

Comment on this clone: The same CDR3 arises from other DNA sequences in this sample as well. The CDR3 protein is CASSSGQGSNQPQHF. The DNA for the CDR3 is TGTGCCAGCAGCTCGGGACAGGGAAGCAATCAGCCCCAGCATTTT. The gene calls are TRBV7-2 and TRBJ1-5, with 9 bases aligning to TRBD1. There are 15 residues in the CDR3. V lost 4 bases and J lost 1; bases outside the gene matches: 2. Germline values: CDR1 SGHTA, CDR2 FQGNSA.

CDR3 nucleotides: TGTGCCAGCATGGCGGACGGACTAGGGGGAGGCTACACCTTC. Its translation is CASMADGLGGGYTF. The rearrangement links TRBV2 to TRBJ1-2; D may be TRBD1 (6 bases). The CDR3 covers 14 residues. Germline V gene lookup returns CDR1 SNHLY and CDR2 FYNNEI. Trimming shortened V by 7 bases and J by 8 bases, and 20 bases separated the two germline ends.

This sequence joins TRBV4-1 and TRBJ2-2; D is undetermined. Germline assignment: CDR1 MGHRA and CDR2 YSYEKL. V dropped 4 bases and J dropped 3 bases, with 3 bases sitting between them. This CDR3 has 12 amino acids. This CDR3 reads CASSPYTGELFF. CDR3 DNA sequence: TGCGCCAGCAGCCCCTACACCGGGGAGCTGTTTTTT.

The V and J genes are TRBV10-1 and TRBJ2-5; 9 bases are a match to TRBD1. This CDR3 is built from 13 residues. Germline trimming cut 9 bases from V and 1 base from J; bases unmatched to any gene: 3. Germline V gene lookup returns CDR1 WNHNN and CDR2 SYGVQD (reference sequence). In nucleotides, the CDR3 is TGCGCCAGAGACAGGGGGACCCAAGAGACCCAGTACTTC. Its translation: CARDRGTQETQYF.

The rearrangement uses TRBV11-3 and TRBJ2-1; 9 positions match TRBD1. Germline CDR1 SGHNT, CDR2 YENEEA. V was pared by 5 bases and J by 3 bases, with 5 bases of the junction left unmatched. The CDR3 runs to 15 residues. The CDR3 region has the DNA TGTGCCAGCAGCACAAGGGACAGGGTCTACAATGAGCAGTTCTTC. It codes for CASSTRDRVYNEQFF.

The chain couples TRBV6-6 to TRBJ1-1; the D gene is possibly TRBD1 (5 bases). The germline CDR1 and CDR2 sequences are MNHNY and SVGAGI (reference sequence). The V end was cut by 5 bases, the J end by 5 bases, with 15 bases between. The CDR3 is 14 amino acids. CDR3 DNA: TGTGCCAGCAGTCCCAGGGCCCAGGGAACTGAAGCTTTCTTT. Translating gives CASSPRAQGTEAFF.

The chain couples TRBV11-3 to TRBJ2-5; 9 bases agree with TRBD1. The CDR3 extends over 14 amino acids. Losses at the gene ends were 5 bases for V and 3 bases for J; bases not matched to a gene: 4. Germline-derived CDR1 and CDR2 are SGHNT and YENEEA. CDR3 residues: CASSPRTGEETQYF. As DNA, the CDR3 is TGTGCCAGCAGCCCCAGGACAGGGGAAGAGACCCAGTACTTC.

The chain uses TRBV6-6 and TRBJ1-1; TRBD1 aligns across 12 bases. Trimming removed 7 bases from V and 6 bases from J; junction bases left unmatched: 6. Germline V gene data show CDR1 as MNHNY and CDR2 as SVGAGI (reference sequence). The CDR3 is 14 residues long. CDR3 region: CASKMGQGASEAFF. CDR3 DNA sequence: TGTGCCAGCAAAATGGGACAGGGGGCATCTGAAGCTTTCTTT.

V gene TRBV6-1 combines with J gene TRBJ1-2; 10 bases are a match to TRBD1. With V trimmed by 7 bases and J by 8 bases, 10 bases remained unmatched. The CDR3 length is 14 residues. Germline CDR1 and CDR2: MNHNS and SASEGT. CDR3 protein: CASTQLGTGAGYTF. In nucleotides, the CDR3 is TGTGCCAGCACGCAATTAGGGACAGGGGCGGGCTACACCTTC.

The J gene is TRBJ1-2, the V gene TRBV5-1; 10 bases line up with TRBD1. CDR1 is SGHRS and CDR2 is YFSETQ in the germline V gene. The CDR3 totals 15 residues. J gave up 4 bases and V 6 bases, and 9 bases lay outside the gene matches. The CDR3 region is CASNYAGTGVYGYTF. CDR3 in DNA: TGCGCCAGCAACTATGCCGGGACAGGGGTCTATGGCTACACCTTC. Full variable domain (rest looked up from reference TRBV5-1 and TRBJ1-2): KAGVTQTPRYLIKTRGQQVTLSCSPISGHRSVSWYQQTPGQGLQFLFEYFSETQRNKGNFPGRFSGRQFSNSRSEMNVSTLELGDSALYLCASNYAGTGVYGYTFGSGTRLTVV.

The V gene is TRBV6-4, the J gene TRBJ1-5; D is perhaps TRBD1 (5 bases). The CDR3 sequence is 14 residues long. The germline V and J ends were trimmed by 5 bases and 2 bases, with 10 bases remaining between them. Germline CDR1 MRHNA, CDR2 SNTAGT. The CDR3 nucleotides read TGTGCCAGCAGTTCCGACAGCGGCAATCAGCCCCAGCATTTT. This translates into CASSSDSGNQPQHF.

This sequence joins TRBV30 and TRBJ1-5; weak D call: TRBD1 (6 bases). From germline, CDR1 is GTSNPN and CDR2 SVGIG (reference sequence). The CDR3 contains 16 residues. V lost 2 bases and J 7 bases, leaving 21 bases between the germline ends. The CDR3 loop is CAWSPPLNRGGQPQHF. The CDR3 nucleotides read TGTGCCTGGAGTCCGCCCCTCAATAGGGGGGGGCAGCCCCAGCATTTT.

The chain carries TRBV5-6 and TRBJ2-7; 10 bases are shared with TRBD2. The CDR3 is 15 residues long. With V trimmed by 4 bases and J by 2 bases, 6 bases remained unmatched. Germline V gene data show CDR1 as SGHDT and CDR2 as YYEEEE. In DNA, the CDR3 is TGTGCCAGCAGCACCGGCACTAGCGGGACCTACGAGCAGTACTTC. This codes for CASSTGTSGTYEQYF.

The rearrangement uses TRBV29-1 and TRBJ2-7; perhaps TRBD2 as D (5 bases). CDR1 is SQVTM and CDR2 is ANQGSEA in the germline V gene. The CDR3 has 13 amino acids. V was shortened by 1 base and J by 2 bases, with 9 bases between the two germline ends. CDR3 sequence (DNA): TGCAGCGTTGAAGTCCGGGGAACCTACGAGCAGTACTTC. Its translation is CSVEVRGTYEQYF.

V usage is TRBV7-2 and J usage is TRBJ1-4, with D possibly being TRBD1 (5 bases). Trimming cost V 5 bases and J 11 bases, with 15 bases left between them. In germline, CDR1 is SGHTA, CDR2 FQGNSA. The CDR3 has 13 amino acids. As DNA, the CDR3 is TGTGCCAGCAGCACCGGGCCTCGGGGGAAACTGTTTTTT. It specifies CASSTGPRGKLFF.